This TCR beta chain originates from a study of control samples from healthy donors and cancer patients. The table came from immunoSEQ multiplex PCR; TCRdb's copy has only in-frame clones and leaves some out. The data show 180,000 or so clones, 91% seen once. A note on this clone: This sample also contains other DNA sequences that code for the same CDR3.

Sequenced input: blood. The receptor was isolated from a young woman in good health.

Here the CDR3 reads CSVRTSGGTDTQYF. The CDR3 region has the DNA TGCAGCGTACGCACTAGCGGGGGCACAGATACGCAGTATTTT. The chain couples TRBV29-1 to TRBJ2-3; TRBD2 agrees at 10 bases. V shed 6 bases, J shed 1 base, and the junction held 4 bases outside the gene matches. Per germline, CDR1 SQVTM and CDR2 ANQGSEA. The CDR3 runs 14 residues.